Only a few counts were recorded for the clone carrying this T cell receptor beta chain. Original analysis: Scientists estimated how many nucleated cells there were by amplifying reference gene primers. TCRdb keeps only in-frame clones here, not all; method: immunoSEQ multiplex PCR. That table supplies the V and J calls and clone size; D and trimming were determined from the DNA. The sample shows about 210,000 clones, around 83% of them seen only once. This entry is derived from a study of blood T cell repertoires in COVID-19. Study summary: The United States, Italy and Spain supplied acute and convalescent COVID-19 samples. PBMCs, B-cell-depleted T cells, or T cells provided the cDNA or gDNA that made up the material.

The V gene's germline CDR1 is LGHDT and CDR2 YNNKEL (reference sequence). CDR3 length equals 15 residues. The V end lost 4 bases, the J end lost 4 bases, and 16 bases lay between the germline ends. This chain joins TRBV3-1 (or the pseudogene TRBV3-2) and TRBJ1-2; D call uncertain. Sequenced: peripheral blood. This receptor was identified in a middle-aged man with active or convalescent COVID-19. Written as DNA, the CDR3 is TGTGCCAGCAGCCTCACGAGGCGACCTTCCTATGGCTACACCTTC. It translates to CASSLTRRPSYGYTF.